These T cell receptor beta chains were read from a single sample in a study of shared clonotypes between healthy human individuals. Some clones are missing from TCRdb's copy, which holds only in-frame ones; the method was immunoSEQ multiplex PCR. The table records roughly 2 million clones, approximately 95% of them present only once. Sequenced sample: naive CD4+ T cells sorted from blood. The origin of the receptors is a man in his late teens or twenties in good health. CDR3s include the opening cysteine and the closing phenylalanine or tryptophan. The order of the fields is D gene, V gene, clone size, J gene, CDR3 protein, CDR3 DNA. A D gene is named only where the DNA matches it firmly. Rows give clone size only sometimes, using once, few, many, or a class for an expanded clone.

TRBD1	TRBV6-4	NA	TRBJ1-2	CASSDSGQAGGYTF	TGTGCCAGCAGTGACTCTGGACAGGCGGGGGGCTACACCTTC
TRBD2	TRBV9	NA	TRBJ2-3	CASSVAGSGGTDTQYF	TGTGCCAGCAGCGTAGCCGGTAGCGGGGGCACAGATACGCAGTATTTT
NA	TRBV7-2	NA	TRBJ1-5	CASSVRGGNQPQHF	TGTGCCAGCAGCGTCAGGGGTGGGAATCAGCCCCAGCATTTT
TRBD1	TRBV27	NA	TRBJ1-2	CASSSPRTGGNYGYTF	TGTGCCAGCTCATCCCCCCGGACAGGGGGCAACTATGGCTACACCTTC
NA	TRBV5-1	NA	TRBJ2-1	CASSLESGDNEQFF	TGCGCCAGCAGCTTGGAGTCAGGGGACAATGAGCAGTTCTTC
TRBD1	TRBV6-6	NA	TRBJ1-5	CASSTGEGNQPQHF	TGTGCCAGCAGTACAGGGGAGGGCAATCAGCCCCAGCATTTT
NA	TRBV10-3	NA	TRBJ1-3	CAISESADLRTVNTIYF	TGTGCCATCAGTGAGTCGGCAGACCTAAGGACCGTAAACACCATATATTTT
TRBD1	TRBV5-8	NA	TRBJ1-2	CASSPGQGAPYGYTF	TGTGCCAGCAGCCCTGGACAGGGGGCTCCCTATGGCTACACCTTC
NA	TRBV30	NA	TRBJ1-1	CAWDRIWNTEAFF	TGTGCCTGGGACCGAATTTGGAACACTGAAGCTTTCTTT
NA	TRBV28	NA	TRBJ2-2	CASSLALSTGELFF	TGTGCCAGCAGTTTGGCTCTCTCCACCGGGGAGCTGTTTTTT
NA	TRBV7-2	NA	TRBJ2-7	CASSLEQGKVEQYF	TGTGCCAGCAGCTTAGAACAGGGCAAGGTCGAGCAGTACTTC
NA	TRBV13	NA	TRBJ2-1	CASSRPPEGGWYNEQFF	TGTGCCAGCAGCAGACCGCCGGAGGGAGGATGGTACAATGAGCAGTTCTTC
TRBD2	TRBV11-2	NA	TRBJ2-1	CASSGASGSNEQFF	TGTGCCAGCAGCGGAGCTAGCGGGAGTAATGAGCAGTTCTTC
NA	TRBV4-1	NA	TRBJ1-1	CASSRSPDMNTEAFF	TGCGCCAGCAGCCGATCGCCCGACATGAACACTGAAGCTTTCTTT
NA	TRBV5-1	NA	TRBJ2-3	CASSLDPAGTDTQYF	TGCGCCAGCAGCTTGGATCCAGCGGGCACAGATACGCAGTATTTT
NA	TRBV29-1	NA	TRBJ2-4	CSVELGGLAKNIQYF	TGCAGCGTTGAACTTGGAGGCTTAGCCAAAAACATTCAGTACTTC
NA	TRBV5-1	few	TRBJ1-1	CASSLDRVGNTEAFF	TGCGCCAGCAGCTTGGATAGGGTCGGGAACACTGAAGCTTTCTTT
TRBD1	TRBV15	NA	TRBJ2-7	CATSGQGSWGYEQYF	TGTGCCACCAGCGGACAGGGATCCTGGGGATACGAGCAGTACTTC
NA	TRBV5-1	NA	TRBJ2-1	CASSLDGGNHNEQFF	TGCGCCAGCAGCTTGGATGGGGGCAACCACAATGAGCAGTTCTTC
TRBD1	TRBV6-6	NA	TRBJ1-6	CASRTGTGNSPLHF	TGTGCCAGCCGTACCGGGACAGGGAATTCACCCCTCCACTTT
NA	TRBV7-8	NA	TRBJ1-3	CASSPSEAGNTIYF	TGTGCCAGCAGCCCTAGCGAGGCTGGAAACACCATATATTTT
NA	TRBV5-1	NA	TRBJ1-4	CASSLEGRAPGAYYNEKLFF	TGCGCCAGCAGCTTGGAGGGCAGGGCCCCGGGGGCCTATTATAATGAAAAACTGTTTTTT
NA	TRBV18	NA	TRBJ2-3	CASSPYVAGTDTQYF	TGTGCCAGCTCACCCTACGTGGCAGGCACAGATACGCAGTATTTT
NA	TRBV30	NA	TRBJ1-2	CAWSLTGLDYTF	TGTGCCTGGAGTCTTACAGGGTTAGACTACACCTTC